The subject of this entry is one T cell receptor (beta chain). Its antigen is as yet unknown. Assay: immunoSEQ multiplex PCR; the TCRdb copy retains only in-frame clones and omits some. The sample lists over 100,000 clones, 88% occurring once. The data were taken from a study of cytomegalovirus exposure and HLA in healthy donors. The V gene's germline CDR1 is SGHVS and CDR2 FNYEAQ. This CDR3 region has 14 residues. The V end lost 6 bases, the J end lost 7 bases, and 18 bases lay between the germline ends. Broader study findings: Published work reported that the classifier diagnosed cytomegalovirus status with high specificity and sensitivity. It was approximately 160 TCR beta chains that were listed as cytomegalovirus-associated. Specific recognition of CMV antigens was confirmed in vitro for a few chains (all CMV-associated).

The rearrangement uses TRBV7-6 and TRBJ2-5; D is perhaps TRBD1 (6 bases). Sequencing was carried out using PBMCs. The origin of this receptor is a woman younger than 30 in good health and CMV-seronegative. The CDR3 spells CASRPQGQASTQYF. In DNA, the CDR3 is TGTGCCAGCAGACCACAGGGTCAGGCGTCGACCCAGTACTTC.